Below, 29 T cell receptor beta chains from the same sample are listed, as sequenced in a study of cytomegalovirus exposure and HLA in healthy donors. Researchers ran the PCR with 60 Vbeta and 13 Jbeta primers. Assay used: immunoSEQ multiplex PCR; TCRdb lists only in-frame clones, some missing. Among about 190,000 clones listed, approximately 75% were seen once. The source material was PBMCs. Receptors were obtained from a man in his thirties or forties in good health and CMV-seropositive.

The chain links TRBV7-2 to TRBJ1-2; D is perhaps TRBD1 (6 bases). CDR1 and CDR2 from the germline V gene are SGHTA and FQGNSA. V gave up 3 bases and J gave up 4 bases, with 18 bases separating them. This CDR3 spans 16 amino acids. The CDR3 protein is CASSFKFMDRSYGYTF. CDR3 coding DNA: TGTGCCAGCAGCTTTAAGTTTATGGACAGATCCTATGGCTACACCTTC.

As for this clone: The DNA is left out, because the CDR3 cannot be placed on it with certainty; the CDR3 is given as TCRdb lists it. The CDR3 spells CASRSTVGSGTF. The V and J genes are TRBV5-1 and TRBJ1-2. Per the germline V gene, CDR1 is SGHRS and CDR2 is YFSETQ. The CDR3 spans 12 residues, counting both ends.

The chain joins TRBV10-3 to TRBJ1-1; D ambiguous. Germline CDR1 reads ENHRY; CDR2 reads SYGVKD. This CDR3 region has 12 residues. V lost 11 bases, J lost 2 bases, and 12 bases lay in between. The CDR3 bases are TGTGCCTCCAGAGAGGGTAACACTGAAGCTTTCTTT. Translating it yields CASREGNTEAFF.

This clone was found a few times. The V call is TRBV4-1, the J call TRBJ1-6, with no clear D. There are 15 residues in the CDR3. V was pared by 1 base and J by 10 bases, with 14 bases between. CDR1 and CDR2 (germline): MGHRA, YSYEKL. CDR3 nucleotide sequence: TGCGCCAGCAGCCAAGGGAGTGGAGCCCAATCACCCCTCCACTTT. Protein sequence: CASSQGSGAQSPLHF.

This clone has only a few counts. The chain links TRBV6-5 to TRBJ1-2; 7 positions match TRBD1. The J segment lost 1 base and the V segment lost 10 bases, leaving 6 bases of the junction unmatched. This CDR3 is 13 amino acids long. Germline V CDR1 and CDR2: MNHEY, SVGAGI. The CDR3 DNA is TGTGCCACCCGGGACAGCATTAACTATGGCTACACCTTC. It translates to CATRDSINYGYTF.

V gene TRBV7-9 combines with J gene TRBJ2-3; TRBD2 matches at 12 bases. Trimming at V came to 9 bases and at J to 4 bases, leaving 11 bases not matched to a gene. CDR3 length: 16 amino acids. CDR1 and CDR2 (germline): SEHNR, FQNEAQ (reference sequence). The DNA for the CDR3 is TGTGCCAGTCGACTAGCGGGAGTAATTATTGCAGATACGCAGTATTTT. Residues: CASRLAGVIIADTQYF.

The CDR3 protein is CASSLSSEGDTQYF. As DNA, the CDR3 is TGTGCCAGCAGTTTATCCTCCGAGGGAGATACGCAGTATTTT. This chain uses TRBV28 with TRBJ2-3, with a possible D match to TRBD2 (5 bases). V shed 1 base and J shed 5 bases, with 10 bases lying between them. This CDR3 has 14 residues. CDR1 and CDR2 (germline): MDHEN, SYDVKM. The full variable domain, its missing parts supplied by reference TRBV28 and TRBJ2-3, is DVKVTQSSRYLVKRTGEKVFLECVQDMDHENMFWYRQDPGLGLRLIYFSYDVKMKEKGDIPEGYSVSREKKERFSLILESASTNQTSMYLCASSLSSEGDTQYFGPGTRLTVL.

This chain links TRBV28 with TRBJ2-7, with D possibly matching TRBD1 (5 bases). The V end lost 7 bases, the J end lost 4 bases, and 20 bases lay between the germline ends. The CDR3 has 15 amino acids. The V gene's germline CDR1 is MDHEN and CDR2 SYDVKM. The CDR3 coding sequence is TGTGCCAGCAATCGGCGACAGAGCGCCTCGTACGAGCAGTACTTC. This encodes CASNRRQSASYEQYF.

V gene TRBV15 combines with J gene TRBJ2-1; 14 positions agree with TRBD2. With V trimmed by 7 bases and J by 7 bases, 18 bases remained unmatched. The CDR3 covers 19 residues. Germline loops: CDR1 LNHNV, CDR2 YYDKDF (reference sequence). CDR3 sequence reads: CATTTGGLAGEGIGNEQFF. DNA of the CDR3: TGTGCCACCACCACTGGGGGACTAGCGGGAGAAGGTATAGGTAATGAGCAGTTCTTC.

The rearrangement joins TRBV30 to TRBJ1-1; D not resolved. The ends were cut back, 8 bases at V and 1 base at J, with 11 bases in the middle. The CDR3 loop spans 12 amino acids. The germline V gene has CDR1 GTSNPN and CDR2 SVGIG (reference sequence). This CDR3 is CALGPRNTEAFF. CDR3 bases: TGTGCCCTTGGGCCACGGAACACTGAAGCTTTCTTT.

This clone has more than one count but fewer than ten. One end of the junction is discordant with germline, which a read error may explain. The chain joins TRBV7-9 to TRBJ2-1; the D gene is possibly TRBD1 (5 bases). This CDR3 spans 12 amino acids. CDR1 and CDR2 from the germline V gene are SEHNR and FQNEAQ (reference sequence). The CDR3 loop reads CSSSLSGNEQFF. For the CDR3, the DNA is TGTTCCAGCAGCTTATCAGGGAACGAGCAGTTCTTC.

J is TRBJ2-7 and V is TRBV25-1; 9 nucleotides agree with TRBD1. The trim removed 1 base at V and 2 bases at J, leaving 6 bases unmatched. CDR3 length: 16 residues. Germline loops: CDR1 MGHDK, CDR2 SYGVNS. CDR3 sequence reads: CASSEFWTGAAYEQYF. The CDR3 nucleotides are TGTGCCAGCAGTGAATTCTGGACAGGGGCGGCCTACGAGCAGTACTTC.

This chain links TRBV5-6 with TRBJ2-1; possibly TRBD2 for D (6 bases). The CDR3 contains 15 residues. Trimming left V 4 bases short and J 0 bases short, with 11 bases between. Germline loops: CDR1 SGHDT, CDR2 YYEEEE. The CDR3 DNA is TGTGCCAGCAGCCTCGGACTAAGCTCCTACAATGAGCAGTTCTTC. It yields the protein CASSLGLSSYNEQFF.

The genes are TRBV6-4 and TRBJ2-1; weak D call: TRBD2 (5 bases). V was cut by 3 bases and J by 2 bases, with 11 bases left in between. The CDR3 is made up of 15 amino acids. Germline CDR1 MRHNA, CDR2 SNTAGT. The CDR3 loop is CASSEAGVPYNEQFF. CDR3 nucleotide sequence: TGTGCCAGCAGTGAGGCGGGCGTCCCCTACAATGAGCAGTTCTTC.

This CDR3 is CASSWDEGGFSNQPQHF. The CDR3 DNA reads as TGTGCCAGCAGCTGGGATGAAGGAGGGTTTAGCAATCAGCCCCAGCATTTT. The rearrangement joins TRBV5-8 to TRBJ1-5; no reliable D call. V lost 3 bases and J lost 0, with 16 bases in between. CDR3 length: 17 residues. Germline V gene lookup returns CDR1 SGHTS and CDR2 YDEGEE.

V and J are TRBV15 and TRBJ1-5, with 10 bases identical to TRBD1. With V trimmed by 0 bases and J by 2 bases, 10 bases remained unmatched. Germline V lookup: CDR1 LNHNV, CDR2 YYDKDF (reference sequence). This CDR3 is 19 amino acids long. CDR3 DNA sequence: TGTGCCACCAGCAGAGATAACCGGGACAGGGGTAGTGGCAATCAGCCCCAGCATTTT. Its protein is CATSRDNRDRGSGNQPQHF.

V gene TRBV7-2 combines with J gene TRBJ1-5, with a tentative D call TRBD1 (5 bases). In germline, CDR1 is SGHTA, CDR2 FQGNSA. With 5 bases removed from V and 7 bases from J, the gap between germline ends came to 12 bases. The length of the CDR3 is 13 residues. In DNA form, the CDR3 reads TGTGCCAGCAGCACACAGGAGAACCAGCCCCAGCATTTT. Protein: CASSTQENQPQHF.

This chain uses TRBV7-3 with TRBJ2-2; D unclear. The CDR3 is 15 residues long. V shed 5 bases and J shed 2 bases, with 12 bases lying between them. Germline V lookup: CDR1 SGHTA, CDR2 FQGTGA. This CDR3 is CASSLNGPNTGELFF. DNA for the CDR3: TGTGCCAGCAGCCTGAATGGGCCTAACACCGGGGAGCTGTTTTTT.

This clone was counted only a few times. The CDR3 DNA sequence: TGCAGCGTTGGACGGAGCGGGGGTACCTACGAGCAGTACTTC. Translation: CSVGRSGGTYEQYF. V gene TRBV29-1 combines with J gene TRBJ2-7; 8 nucleotides match TRBD2. Germline values: CDR1 SQVTM, CDR2 ANQGSEA. V trimming: 4 bases; J trimming: 2 bases; junction bases outside the gene matches: 7. This CDR3 spans 14 amino acids.

This sequence joins TRBV28 and TRBJ2-7; 8 nucleotides agree with TRBD1. CDR3 length equals 15 residues. J was trimmed by 0 bases and V by 5 bases; bases with no gene match: 6. Germline CDR1 reads MDHEN; CDR2 reads SYDVKM. CDR3 bases: TGTGCCAGCAGTGGCCGGGACAGGTCCTCCTACGAGCAGTACTTC. Protein product: CASSGRDRSSYEQYF.

There are a few counts of this clone. This chain connects TRBV4-1 to TRBJ2-5, with 8 bases fitting TRBD1. This CDR3 spans 15 amino acids. With 1 base clipped from V and 0 bases from J, the junction kept 1 base outside the gene matches. In germline, CDR1 is MGHRA, CDR2 YSYEKL. CDR3 residues: CASSQADRDQETQYF. Written as DNA, the CDR3 is TGCGCCAGCAGCCAAGCGGACAGGGACCAAGAGACCCAGTACTTC.

Comments on this clone: Other DNA sequences of this sample code for an identical CDR3. J is TRBJ2-1 and V is TRBV7-3; TRBD2 is a possible D gene (5 bases). This CDR3 has 15 residues. V gave up 5 bases and J gave up 0 bases, with 11 bases separating them. Germline V gives CDR1 SGHTA, CDR2 FQGTGA. This chain's CDR3 is CASSPSGSSYNEQFF. CDR3 nucleotides: TGTGCCAGCAGCCCAAGCGGTAGCTCCTACAATGAGCAGTTCTTC.

In DNA form, the CDR3 reads TGTGCCAGCAGTCCCCTGGCGGGAGGGCCTGGGGAGACCCAGTACTTC. This translates into CASSPLAGGPGETQYF. The rearrangement uses TRBV7-3 and TRBJ2-5, with 9 bases identical to TRBD2. The CDR3 has 16 amino acids. V was clipped by 6 bases and J by 5 bases; unmatched bases: 13. CDR1 and CDR2 (germline): SGHTA, FQGTGA.

The V call is TRBV10-3, the J call TRBJ2-5, with 7 bases that match TRBD1. The CDR3 covers 14 residues. The ends lost 11 bases at V and 4 bases at J; junction bases unmatched: 13. Per the germline V gene, CDR1 is ENHRY and CDR2 is SYGVKD. The CDR3 sequence is CAARQGGEGETQYF. Here the CDR3 DNA reads TGTGCCGCACGACAGGGTGGCGAGGGAGAGACCCAGTACTTC.

This chain joins TRBV6-5 and TRBJ2-7, with 7 bases fitting TRBD1. The V segment lost 0 bases and the J segment 0 bases; nucleotides outside the gene matches: 2. CDR1 is MNHEY and CDR2 is SVGAGI in the germline V gene. CDR3 length equals 15 residues. CDR3 sequence reads: CASSYSGQDSYEQYF. CDR3 nucleotides: TGTGCCAGCAGTTACTCCGGACAGGACTCCTACGAGCAGTACTTC.

This chain joins TRBV5-1 and TRBJ2-7, with 7 nucleotides matching TRBD2. The CDR3 extends over 13 amino acids. After removal of 2 bases from V and 5 bases from J, the junction contained 4 bases not matched to a gene. Germline-derived CDR1 and CDR2 are SGHRS and YFSETQ. Written as DNA, the CDR3 is TGCGCCAGCAGCTTCCGCGGGAGAAACGAGCAGTACTTC. Translated, it gives CASSFRGRNEQYF.

This chain links TRBV5-1 with TRBJ2-5; no reliable D call. V was pared by 0 bases and J by 3 bases, with 9 bases between. CDR1 and CDR2 from the germline V gene are SGHRS and YFSETQ. This CDR3 contains 14 residues. The CDR3 sequence: CASSLEVRKETQYF. CDR3 coding DNA: TGCGCCAGCAGCTTGGAGGTCAGGAAAGAGACCCAGTACTTC.

By proportion, this clone is medium-sized. V is TRBV2 and J is TRBJ2-7; tentatively, D is TRBD2 (6 bases). The CDR3 loop spans 13 amino acids. V gave up 7 bases and J gave up 0 bases, with 10 bases separating them. Germline V gives CDR1 SNHLY, CDR2 FYNNEI. CDR3 DNA sequence: TGTGCCAGCACGGCTAGCGACTCCTACGAGCAGTACTTC. This translates into CASTASDSYEQYF.

This clone was seen only a few times. This chain connects TRBV18 to TRBJ2-1; D may be TRBD2 (5 bases). Germline CDR1 reads KGHSH; CDR2 reads LQKENI. V lost 4 bases and J 0 bases, leaving 16 bases between the germline ends. The CDR3 totals 17 residues. The CDR3 is CASSLTGMRNSYNEQFF. CDR3 sequence (DNA): TGTGCCAGCTCACTTACGGGGATGAGAAACTCCTACAATGAGCAGTTCTTC. Drawing the rest from reference TRBV18 and TRBJ2-1, the complete variable domain is NAGVMQNPRHLVRRRGQEARLRCSPMKGHSHVYWYRQLPEEGLKFMVYLQKENIIDESGMPKERFSAEFPKEGPSILRIQQVVRGDSAAYFCASSLTGMRNSYNEQFFGPGTRLTVL.